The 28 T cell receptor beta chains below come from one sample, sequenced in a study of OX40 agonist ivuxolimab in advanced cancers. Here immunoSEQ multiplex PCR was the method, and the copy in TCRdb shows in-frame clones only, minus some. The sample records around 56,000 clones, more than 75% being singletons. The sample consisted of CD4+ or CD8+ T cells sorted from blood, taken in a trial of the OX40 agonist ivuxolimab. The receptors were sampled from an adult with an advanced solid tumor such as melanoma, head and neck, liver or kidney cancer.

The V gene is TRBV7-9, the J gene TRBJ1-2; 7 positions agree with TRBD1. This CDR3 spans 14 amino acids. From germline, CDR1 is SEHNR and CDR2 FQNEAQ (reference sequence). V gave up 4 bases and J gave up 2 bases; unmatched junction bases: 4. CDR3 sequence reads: CASSSTGFNYGYTF. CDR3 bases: TGTGCCAGCAGCTCGACAGGGTTCAACTATGGCTACACCTTC.

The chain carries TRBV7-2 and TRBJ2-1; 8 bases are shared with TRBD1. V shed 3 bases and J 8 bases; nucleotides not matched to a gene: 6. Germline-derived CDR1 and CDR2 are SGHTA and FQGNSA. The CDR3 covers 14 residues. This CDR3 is CASSFGDRPHEQFF. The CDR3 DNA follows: TGTGCCAGCAGCTTCGGGGACAGGCCACATGAGCAGTTCTTC.

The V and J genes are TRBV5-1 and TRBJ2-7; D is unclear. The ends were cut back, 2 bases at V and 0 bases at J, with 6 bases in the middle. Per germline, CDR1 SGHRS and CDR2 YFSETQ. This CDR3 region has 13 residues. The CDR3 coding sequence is TGCGCCAGCAGCTTAGCCACCTCCTACGAGCAGTACTTC. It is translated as CASSLATSYEQYF.

The CDR3, as DNA: TGTGCCAGCAGCTTAGGGACGGACAATTCACCCCTCCACTTT. This sequence encodes CASSLGTDNSPLHF. This chain connects TRBV7-6 to TRBJ1-6; no definite D call. The CDR3 loop spans 14 amino acids. From germline, CDR1 is SGHVS and CDR2 FNYEAQ. Trimming removed 1 base from V and 7 bases from J, with 8 bases in between.

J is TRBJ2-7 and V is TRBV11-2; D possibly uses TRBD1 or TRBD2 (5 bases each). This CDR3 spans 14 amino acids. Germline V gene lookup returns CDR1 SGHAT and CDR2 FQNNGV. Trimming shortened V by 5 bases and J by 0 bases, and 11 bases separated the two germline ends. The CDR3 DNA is TGTGCCAGCAGCCGGGACGGGCTCTCCTACGAGCAGTACTTC. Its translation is CASSRDGLSYEQYF. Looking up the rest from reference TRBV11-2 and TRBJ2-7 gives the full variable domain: EAGVAQSPRYKIIEKRQSVAFWCNPISGHATLYWYQQILGQGPKLLIQFQNNGVVDDSQLPKDRFSAERLKGVDSTLKIQPAKLEDSAVYLCASSRDGLSYEQYFGPGTRLTVT.

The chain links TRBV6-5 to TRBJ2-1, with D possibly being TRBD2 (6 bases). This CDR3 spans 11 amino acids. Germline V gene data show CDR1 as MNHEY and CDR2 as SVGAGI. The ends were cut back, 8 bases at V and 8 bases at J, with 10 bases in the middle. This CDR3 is CASRASDEQFF. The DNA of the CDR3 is TGTGCCAGCCGCGCTAGCGATGAGCAGTTCTTC.

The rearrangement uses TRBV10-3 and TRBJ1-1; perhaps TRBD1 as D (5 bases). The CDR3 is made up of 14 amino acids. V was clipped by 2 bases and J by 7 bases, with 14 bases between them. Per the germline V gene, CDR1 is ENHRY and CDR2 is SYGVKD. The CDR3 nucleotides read TGTGCCATCAGTGAGGTGGCAGGGAAAGTTGAAGCTTTCTTT. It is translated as CAISEVAGKVEAFF.

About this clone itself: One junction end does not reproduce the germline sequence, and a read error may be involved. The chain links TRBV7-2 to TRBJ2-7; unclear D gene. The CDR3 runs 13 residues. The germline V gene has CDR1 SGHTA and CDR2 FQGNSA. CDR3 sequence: CVSSRSYSYEQYF. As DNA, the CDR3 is TGTGTCAGCAGCCGTTCCTATTCCTACGAGCAGTACTTC.

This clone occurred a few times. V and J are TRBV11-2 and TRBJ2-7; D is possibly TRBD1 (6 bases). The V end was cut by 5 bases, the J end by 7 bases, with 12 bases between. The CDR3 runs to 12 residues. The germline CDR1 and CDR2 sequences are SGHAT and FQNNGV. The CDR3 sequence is CASSLWDNEQYF. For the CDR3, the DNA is TGTGCCAGCAGCCTCTGGGACAATGAGCAGTACTTC.

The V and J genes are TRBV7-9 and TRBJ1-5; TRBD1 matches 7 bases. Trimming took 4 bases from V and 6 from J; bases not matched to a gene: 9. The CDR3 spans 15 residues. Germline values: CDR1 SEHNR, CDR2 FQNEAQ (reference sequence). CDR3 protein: CASSSTGLGSQPQHF. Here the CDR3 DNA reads TGTGCCAGCAGCTCGACAGGGTTAGGAAGTCAGCCCCAGCATTTT.

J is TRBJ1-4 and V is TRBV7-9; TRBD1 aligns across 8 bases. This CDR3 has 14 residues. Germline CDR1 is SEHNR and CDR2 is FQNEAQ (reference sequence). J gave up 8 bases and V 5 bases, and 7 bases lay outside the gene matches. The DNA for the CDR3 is TGTGCCAGCAGCCAAGGACAGGGACGGGAAAAACTGTTTTTT. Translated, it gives CASSQGQGREKLFF.

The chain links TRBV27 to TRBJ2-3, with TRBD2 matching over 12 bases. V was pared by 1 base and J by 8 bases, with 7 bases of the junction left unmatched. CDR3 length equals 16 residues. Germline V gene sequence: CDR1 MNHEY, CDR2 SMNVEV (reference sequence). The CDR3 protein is CASSLFLAGGPGTQYF. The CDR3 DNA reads TGTGCCAGCAGTTTATTCCTAGCGGGAGGGCCCGGTACGCAGTATTTT.

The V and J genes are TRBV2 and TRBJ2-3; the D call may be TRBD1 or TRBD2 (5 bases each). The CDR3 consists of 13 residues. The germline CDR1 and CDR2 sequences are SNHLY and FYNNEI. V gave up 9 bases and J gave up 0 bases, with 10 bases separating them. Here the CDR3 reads CARTGLSTDTQYF. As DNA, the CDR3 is TGTGCCAGGACGGGGCTCAGCACAGATACGCAGTATTTT.

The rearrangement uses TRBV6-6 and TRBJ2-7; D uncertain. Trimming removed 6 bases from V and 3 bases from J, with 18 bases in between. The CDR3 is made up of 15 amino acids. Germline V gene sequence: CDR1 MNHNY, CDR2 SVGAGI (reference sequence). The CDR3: CASSADFKFDYEQYF. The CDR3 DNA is TGTGCCAGCAGCGCTGACTTCAAGTTTGACTACGAGCAGTACTTC.

CDR3 coding DNA: TGTGCCAGCAGTCCGGTTGCGGGGGGCAATGAGCAGTTCTTC. It yields the protein CASSPVAGGNEQFF. The rearrangement uses TRBV9 and TRBJ2-1, with TRBD2 matching 8 bases. With 5 bases clipped from V and 6 bases from J, the junction kept 7 bases outside the gene matches. Per germline, CDR1 SGDLS and CDR2 YYNGEE. The CDR3 has 14 residues.

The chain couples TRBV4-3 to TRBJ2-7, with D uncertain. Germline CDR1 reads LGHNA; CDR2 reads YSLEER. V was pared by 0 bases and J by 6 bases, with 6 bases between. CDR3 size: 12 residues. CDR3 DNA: TGCGCCAGCAGCCAAGATTGGACCGAGCAGTACTTC. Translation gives CASSQDWTEQYF.

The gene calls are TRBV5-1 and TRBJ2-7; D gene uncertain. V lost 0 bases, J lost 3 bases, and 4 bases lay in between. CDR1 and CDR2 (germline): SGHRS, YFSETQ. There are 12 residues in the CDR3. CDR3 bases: TGCGCCAGCAGCTTGGATTTCTACGAGCAGTACTTC. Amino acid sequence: CASSLDFYEQYF. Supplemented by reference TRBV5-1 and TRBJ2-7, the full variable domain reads KAGVTQTPRYLIKTRGQQVTLSCSPISGHRSVSWYQQTPGQGLQFLFEYFSETQRNKGNFPGRFSGRQFSNSRSEMNVSTLELGDSALYLCASSLDFYEQYFGPGTRLTVT.

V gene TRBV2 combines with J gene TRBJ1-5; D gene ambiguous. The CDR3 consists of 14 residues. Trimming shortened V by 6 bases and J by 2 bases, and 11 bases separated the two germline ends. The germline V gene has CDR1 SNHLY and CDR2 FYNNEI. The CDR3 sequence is CASRKGIGNQPQHF. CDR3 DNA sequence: TGTGCCAGCAGGAAAGGGATCGGCAATCAGCCCCAGCATTTT.

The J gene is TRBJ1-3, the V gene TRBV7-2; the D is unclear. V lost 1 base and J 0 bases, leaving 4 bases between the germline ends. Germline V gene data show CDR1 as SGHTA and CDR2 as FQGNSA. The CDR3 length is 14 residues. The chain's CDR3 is CASSLGDSGNTIYF. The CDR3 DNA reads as TGTGCCAGCAGCTTAGGGGACTCTGGAAACACCATATATTTT.

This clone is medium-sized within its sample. CDR3 coding DNA: TGCGCCAGTAAGTTGGAGAACACTGAAGCTTTCTTT. It encodes CASKLENTEAFF. The rearrangement joins TRBV5-1 to TRBJ1-1; no definite D call. CDR3 size: 12 residues. Germline assignment: CDR1 SGHRS and CDR2 YFSETQ. Trimming removed 8 bases at V and 1 base at J, with 9 bases between.

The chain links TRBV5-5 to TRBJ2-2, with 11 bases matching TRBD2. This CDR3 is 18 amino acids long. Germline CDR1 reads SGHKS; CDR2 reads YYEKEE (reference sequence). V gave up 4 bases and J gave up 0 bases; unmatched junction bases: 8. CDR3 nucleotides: TGTGCCAGCAGCCTCCTCGGACTAGCGGGCTCGAACACCGGGGAGCTGTTTTTT. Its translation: CASSLLGLAGSNTGELFF.

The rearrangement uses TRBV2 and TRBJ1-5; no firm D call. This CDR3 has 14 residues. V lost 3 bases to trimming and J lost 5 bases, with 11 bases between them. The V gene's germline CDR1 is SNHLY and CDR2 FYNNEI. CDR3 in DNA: TGTGCCAGCAGTGACTACCAGGCGGATCAGCCCCAGCATTTT. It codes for CASSDYQADQPQHF.

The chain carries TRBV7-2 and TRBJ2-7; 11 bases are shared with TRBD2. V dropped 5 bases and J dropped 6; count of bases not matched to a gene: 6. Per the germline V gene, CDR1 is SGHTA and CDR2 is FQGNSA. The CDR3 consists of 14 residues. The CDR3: CASSPLAGVSEQYF. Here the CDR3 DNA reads TGTGCCAGCAGCCCACTAGCGGGAGTGAGCGAGCAGTACTTC.

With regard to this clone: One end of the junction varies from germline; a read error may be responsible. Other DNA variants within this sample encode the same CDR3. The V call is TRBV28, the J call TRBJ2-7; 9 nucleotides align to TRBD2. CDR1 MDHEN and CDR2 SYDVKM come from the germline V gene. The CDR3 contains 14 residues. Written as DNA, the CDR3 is TGTGCCAGCAGAACAGCGGGAGGAGTCTACGAGCAATACTTC. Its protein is CASRTAGGVYEQYF.

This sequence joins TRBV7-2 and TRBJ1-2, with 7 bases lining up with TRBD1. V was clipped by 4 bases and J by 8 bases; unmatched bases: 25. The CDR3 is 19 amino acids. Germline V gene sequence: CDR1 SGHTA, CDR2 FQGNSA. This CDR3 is CASSSPGQRLNLDSRGYTF. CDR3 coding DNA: TGTGCCAGCAGCTCTCCGGGACAGCGACTAAATCTAGATTCGAGAGGCTACACCTTC. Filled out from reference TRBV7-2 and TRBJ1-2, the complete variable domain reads GAGVSQSPSNKVTEKGKDVELRCDPISGHTALYWYRQSLGQGLEFLIYFQGNSAPDKSGLPSDRFSAERTGGSVSTLTIQRTQQEDSAVYLCASSSPGQRLNLDSRGYTFGSGTRLTVV.

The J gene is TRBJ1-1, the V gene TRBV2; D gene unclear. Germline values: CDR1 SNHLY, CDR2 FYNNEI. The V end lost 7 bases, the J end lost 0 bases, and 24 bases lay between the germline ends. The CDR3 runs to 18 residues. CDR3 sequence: CASTTRGSLAKMNTEAFF. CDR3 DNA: TGTGCCAGCACCACTCGCGGCAGTTTGGCTAAAATGAACACTGAAGCTTTCTTT.

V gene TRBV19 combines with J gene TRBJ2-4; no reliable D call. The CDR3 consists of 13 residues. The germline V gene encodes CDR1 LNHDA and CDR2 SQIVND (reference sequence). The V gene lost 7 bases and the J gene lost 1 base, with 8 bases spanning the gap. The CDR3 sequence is CASIGRAKNIQYF. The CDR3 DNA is TGTGCCAGTATAGGCAGGGCCAAAAACATTCAGTACTTC.

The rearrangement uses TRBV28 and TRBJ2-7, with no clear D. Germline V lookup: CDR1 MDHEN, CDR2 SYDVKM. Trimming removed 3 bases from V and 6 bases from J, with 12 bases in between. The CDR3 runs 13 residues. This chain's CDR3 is CASSFSFLPEQYF. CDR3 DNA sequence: TGTGCCAGCAGTTTTAGTTTCCTTCCCGAGCAGTACTTC.